This TCR beta chain was sequenced during a study of OX40 agonist ivuxolimab in advanced cancers. The overall study: Every 2 weeks, ivuxolimab was infused into the patients intravenously at between 0.01 and 10 mg/kg. Two patients with cutaneous melanoma and one with hepatocellular carcinoma, three in total, showed partial responses.

Only in-frame clones appear in the TCRdb table, and some are missing; sequencing was by immunoSEQ multiplex PCR. The data show about 36,000 clones, with nearly 80% seen just once and 13% held by the top ten. Germline-derived CDR1 and CDR2 are SGHVS and FNYEAQ. The V gene lost 3 bases and the J gene lost 0 bases, with 11 bases spanning the gap. CDR3 length equals 16 residues. Comments on this clone: Its antigen is unidentified.

Study-level findings and limits: At 0.1 to 3.0 mg/kg, CD4+ and CD8+ blood T cells expanded clonally by week 6. CD4+ T cells averaged fewer expanded clones than CD8+ T cells.

Specimen: CD4+ or CD8+ T cells sorted from blood, collected in a trial of the OX40 agonist ivuxolimab. The clonotype comes from an adult with an advanced solid tumor such as melanoma, head and neck, liver or kidney cancer. The V gene is TRBV7-6, the J gene TRBJ2-2; tentatively, D is TRBD2 (6 bases). CDR3 coding DNA: TGTGCCAGCAGCTTTGAGGCGGGACCGAACACCGGGGAGCTGTTTTTT. Translated: CASSFEAGPNTGELFF.